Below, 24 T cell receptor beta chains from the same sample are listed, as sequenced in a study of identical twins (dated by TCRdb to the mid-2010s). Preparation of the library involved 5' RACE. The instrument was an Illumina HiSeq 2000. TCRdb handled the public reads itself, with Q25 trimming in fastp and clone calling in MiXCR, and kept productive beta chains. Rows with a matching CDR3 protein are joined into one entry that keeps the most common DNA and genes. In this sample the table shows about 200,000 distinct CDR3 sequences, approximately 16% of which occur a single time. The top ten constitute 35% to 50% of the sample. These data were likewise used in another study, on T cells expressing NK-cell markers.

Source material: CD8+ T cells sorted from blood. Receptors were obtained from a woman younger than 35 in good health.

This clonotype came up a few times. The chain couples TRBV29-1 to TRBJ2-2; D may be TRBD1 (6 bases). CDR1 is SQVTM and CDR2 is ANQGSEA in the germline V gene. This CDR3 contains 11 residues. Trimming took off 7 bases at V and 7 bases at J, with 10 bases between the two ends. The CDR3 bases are TGCAGCGCCGAAGGGGGCGGGGAGCTGTTTTTT. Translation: CSAEGGGELFF.

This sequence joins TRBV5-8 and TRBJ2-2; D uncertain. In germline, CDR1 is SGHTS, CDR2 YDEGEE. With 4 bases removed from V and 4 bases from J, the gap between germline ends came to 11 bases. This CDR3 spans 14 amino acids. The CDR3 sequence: CASSPALLTGELFF. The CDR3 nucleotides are TGTGCCAGCAGCCCGGCCCTCCTCACCGGGGAGCTGTTTTTT. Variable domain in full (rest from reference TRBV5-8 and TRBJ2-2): EAGVTQSPTHLIKTRGQQATLRCSPISGHTSVYWYQQALGLGLQFLLWYDEGEERNRGNFPPRFSGRQFPNYSSELNVNALELEDSALYLCASSPALLTGELFFGEGSRLTVL.

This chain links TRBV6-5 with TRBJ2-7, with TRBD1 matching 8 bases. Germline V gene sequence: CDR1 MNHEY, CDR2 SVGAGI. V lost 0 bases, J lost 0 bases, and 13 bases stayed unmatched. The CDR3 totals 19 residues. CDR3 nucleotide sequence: TGTGCCAGCAGTTACTCAATGGAACAGGGGGGCGCGAGCTCCTACGAGCAGTACTTC. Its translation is CASSYSMEQGGASSYEQYF.

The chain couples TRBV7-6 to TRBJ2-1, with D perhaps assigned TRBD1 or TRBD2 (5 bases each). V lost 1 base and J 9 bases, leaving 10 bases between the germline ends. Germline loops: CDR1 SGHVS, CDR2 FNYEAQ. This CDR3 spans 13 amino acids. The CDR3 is CASSLVGEGEQFF. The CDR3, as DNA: TGTGCCAGCAGCTTAGTGGGGGAAGGTGAGCAGTTCTTC.

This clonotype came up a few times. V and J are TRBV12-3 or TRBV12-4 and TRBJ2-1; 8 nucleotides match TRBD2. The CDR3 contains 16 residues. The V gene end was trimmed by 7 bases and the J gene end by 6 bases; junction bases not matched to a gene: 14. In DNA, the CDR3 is TGTGCCAGCATGAGGACCGGGAGGGCCCCCTTCAATGAGCAGTTCTTC. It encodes CASMRTGRAPFNEQFF.

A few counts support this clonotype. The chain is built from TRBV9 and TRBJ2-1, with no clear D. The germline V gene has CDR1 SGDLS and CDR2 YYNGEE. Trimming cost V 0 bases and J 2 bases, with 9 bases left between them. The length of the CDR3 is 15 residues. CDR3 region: CASSVGIATYNEQFF. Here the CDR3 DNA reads TGTGCCAGCAGCGTAGGAATAGCTACCTACAATGAGCAGTTCTTC.

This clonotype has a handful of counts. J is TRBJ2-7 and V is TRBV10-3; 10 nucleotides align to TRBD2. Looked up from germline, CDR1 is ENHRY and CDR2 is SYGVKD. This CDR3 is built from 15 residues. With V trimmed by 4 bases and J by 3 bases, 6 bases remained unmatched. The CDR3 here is CAISGSGLADYEQYF. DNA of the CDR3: TGTGCCATCAGTGGTTCCGGACTAGCGGACTACGAGCAGTACTTC.

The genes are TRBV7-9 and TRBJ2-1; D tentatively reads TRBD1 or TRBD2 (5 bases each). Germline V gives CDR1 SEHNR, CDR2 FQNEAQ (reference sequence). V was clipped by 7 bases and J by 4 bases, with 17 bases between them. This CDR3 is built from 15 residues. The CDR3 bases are TGTGCCAGCATCCAGGGACCAAATGTATACAATGAGCAGTTCTTC. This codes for CASIQGPNVYNEQFF.

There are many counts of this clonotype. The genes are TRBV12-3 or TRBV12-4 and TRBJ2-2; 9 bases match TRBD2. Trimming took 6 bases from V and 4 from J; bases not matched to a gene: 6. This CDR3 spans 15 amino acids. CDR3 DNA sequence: TGTGCCAGCAGCTTTAGCGGGGGCGGCACCGGGGAGCTGTTTTTT. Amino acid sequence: CASSFSGGGTGELFF.

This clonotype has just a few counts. CDR3 residues: CASSAVGGWGYTF. The CDR3 DNA follows: TGTGCCAGCAGTGCGGTCGGTGGTTGGGGCTACACCTTC. The chain is built from TRBV25-1 and TRBJ1-2; D is uncertain. The CDR3 loop spans 13 amino acids. The germline gives CDR1 MGHDK, CDR2 SYGVNS. Between the trimmed V and J ends, which lost 4 bases and 8 bases, there was a span of 14 bases.

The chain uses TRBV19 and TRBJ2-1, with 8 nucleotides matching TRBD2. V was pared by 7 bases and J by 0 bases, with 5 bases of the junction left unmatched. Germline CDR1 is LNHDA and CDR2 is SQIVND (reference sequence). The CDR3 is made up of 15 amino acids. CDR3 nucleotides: TGTGCCAGTAACCCGGGGGGGAGCTCCTACAATGAGCAGTTCTTC. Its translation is CASNPGGSSYNEQFF.

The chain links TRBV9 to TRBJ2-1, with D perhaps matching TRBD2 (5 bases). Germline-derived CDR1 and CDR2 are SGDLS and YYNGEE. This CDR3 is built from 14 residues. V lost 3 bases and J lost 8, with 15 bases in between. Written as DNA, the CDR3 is TGTGCCAGCAGCGCCCCAACTAGAACTGATGAGCAGTTCTTC. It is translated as CASSAPTRTDEQFF.

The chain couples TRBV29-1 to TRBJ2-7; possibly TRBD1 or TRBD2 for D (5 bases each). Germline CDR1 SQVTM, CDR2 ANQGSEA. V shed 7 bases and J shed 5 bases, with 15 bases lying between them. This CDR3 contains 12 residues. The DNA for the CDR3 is TGCAGCGCCGAGGGACGGGACCACGAGCAGTACTTC. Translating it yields CSAEGRDHEQYF.

The chain's CDR3 is CASSQGVITGDEQFF. CDR3 DNA sequence: TGTGCCAGCAGCCAAGGCGTCATAACCGGTGATGAGCAGTTCTTC. The rearrangement uses TRBV3-1 and TRBJ2-1; D ambiguous. The CDR3 spans 15 residues. V lost 1 base and J lost 8, with 15 bases in between. In germline, CDR1 is LGHDT, CDR2 YNNKEL (reference sequence).

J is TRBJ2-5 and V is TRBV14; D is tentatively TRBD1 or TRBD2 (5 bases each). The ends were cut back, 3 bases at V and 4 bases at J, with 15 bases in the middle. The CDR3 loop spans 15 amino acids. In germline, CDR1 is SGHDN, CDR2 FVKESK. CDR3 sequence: CASSHVRGVGETQYF. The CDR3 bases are TGTGCCAGCAGCCACGTGAGAGGGGTTGGAGAGACCCAGTACTTC.

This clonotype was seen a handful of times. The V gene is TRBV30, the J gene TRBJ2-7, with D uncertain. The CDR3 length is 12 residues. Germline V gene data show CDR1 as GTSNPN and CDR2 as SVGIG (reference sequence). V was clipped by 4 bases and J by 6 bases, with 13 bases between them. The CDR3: CAWMRGDGEQYF. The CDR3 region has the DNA TGTGCCTGGATGAGAGGTGATGGCGAGCAGTACTTC.

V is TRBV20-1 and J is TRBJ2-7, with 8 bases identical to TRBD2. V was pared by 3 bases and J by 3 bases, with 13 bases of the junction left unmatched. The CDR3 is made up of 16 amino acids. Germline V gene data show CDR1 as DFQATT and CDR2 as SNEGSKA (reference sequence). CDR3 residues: CSARAATSARFYEQYF. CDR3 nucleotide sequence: TGCAGTGCTAGGGCCGCGACTAGCGCCCGATTCTACGAGCAGTACTTC.

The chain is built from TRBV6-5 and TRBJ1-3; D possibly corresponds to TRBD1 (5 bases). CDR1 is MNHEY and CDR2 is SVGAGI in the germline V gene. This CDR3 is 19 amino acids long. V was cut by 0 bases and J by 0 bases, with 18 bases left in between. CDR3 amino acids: CASSYSGTPGPNSGNTIYF. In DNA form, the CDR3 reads TGTGCCAGCAGTTACTCGGGGACGCCGGGCCCTAACTCTGGAAACACCATATATTTT.

CDR3 nucleotides: TGTGCCAGCAGCTCCCCCAGCGGGGTCGAGACCCAGTACTTC. Protein: CASSSPSGVETQYF. The chain recombines TRBV7-9 with TRBJ2-5; 7 nucleotides align to TRBD2. CDR1 and CDR2 from the germline V gene are SEHNR and FQNEAQ (reference sequence). V trimming: 4 bases; J trimming: 5 bases; junction bases outside the gene matches: 7. This CDR3 spans 14 amino acids.

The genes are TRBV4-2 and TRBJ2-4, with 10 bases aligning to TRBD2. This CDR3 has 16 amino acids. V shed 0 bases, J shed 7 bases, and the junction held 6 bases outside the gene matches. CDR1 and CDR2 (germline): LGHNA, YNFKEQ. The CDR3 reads CASSQEPAGGLNIQYF. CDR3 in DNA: TGTGCCAGCAGCCAAGAACCAGCGGGGGGGCTTAACATTCAGTACTTC.

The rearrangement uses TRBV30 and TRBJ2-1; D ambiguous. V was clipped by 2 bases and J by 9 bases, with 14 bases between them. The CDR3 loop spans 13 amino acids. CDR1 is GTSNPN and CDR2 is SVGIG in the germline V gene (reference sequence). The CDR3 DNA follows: TGTGCCTGGAGTTTTGGGCCTTACCTTGAGCAGTTCTTC. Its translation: CAWSFGPYLEQFF. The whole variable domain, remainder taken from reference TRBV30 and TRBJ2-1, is SQTIHQWPATLVQPVGSPLSLECTVEGTSNPNLYWYRQAAGRGLQLLFYSVGIGQISSEVPQNLSASRPQDRQFILSSKKLLLSDSGFYLCAWSFGPYLEQFFGPGTRLTVL.

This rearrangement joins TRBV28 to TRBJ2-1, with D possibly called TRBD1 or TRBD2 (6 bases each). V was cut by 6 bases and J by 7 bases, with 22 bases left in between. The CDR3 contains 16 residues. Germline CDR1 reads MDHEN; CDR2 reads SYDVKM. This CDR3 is CASREMGGARTNEQFF. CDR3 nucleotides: TGTGCCAGCAGGGAGATGGGGGGCGCAAGAACTAATGAGCAGTTCTTC.

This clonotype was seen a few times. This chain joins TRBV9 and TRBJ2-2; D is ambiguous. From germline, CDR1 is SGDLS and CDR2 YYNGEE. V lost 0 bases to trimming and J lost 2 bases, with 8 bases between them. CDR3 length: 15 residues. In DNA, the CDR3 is TGTGCCAGCAGCGTAGAAGGTCTTAACACCGGGGAGCTGTTTTTT. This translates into CASSVEGLNTGELFF. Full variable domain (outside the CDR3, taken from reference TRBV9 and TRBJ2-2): DSGVTQTPKHLITATGQRVTLRCSPRSGDLSVYWYQQSLDQGLQFLIQYYNGEERAKGNILERFSAQQFPDLHSELNLSSLELGDSALYFCASSVEGLNTGELFFGEGSRLTVL.

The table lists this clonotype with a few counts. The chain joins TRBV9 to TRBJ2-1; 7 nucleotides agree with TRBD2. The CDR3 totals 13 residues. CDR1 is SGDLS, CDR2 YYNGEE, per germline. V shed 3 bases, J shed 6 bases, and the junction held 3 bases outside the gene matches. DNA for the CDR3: TGTGCCAGCAGCGCGACTAGCATCAATGAGCAGTTCTTC. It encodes CASSATSINEQFF.